These T cell receptor beta chains were read from a single sample in a study of blood T cell repertoires in COVID-19. Data came from immunoSEQ multiplex PCR; TCRdb stores just in-frame clones and leaves some out. Here the sample spans about 340,000 clones, over 70% being singletons. Source material: peripheral blood. These receptors were obtained from a woman aged 45 to 65 with COVID-19, enrolled during active disease. Both conserved end residues are part of each CDR3. The size entry is marked missing in some rows and otherwise reads once, few, many or a size class.

V: TRBV7-3; size: NA; CDR3: CASSFTGTRGANVLTF
V: TRBV6-5; size: NA; CDR3: CASSYSTGGPGELFF
V: TRBV19; size: NA; CDR3: CASSMPLGGQGKGYSYEQYF
V: TRBV7-2; size: NA; CDR3: CASSLLGARGYGYTF
V: TRBV18; size: NA; CDR3: CASSPGTKRPASYEQYF
V: TRBV11-2; size: NA; CDR3: CASSLVAGGDEQYF
V: TRBV24-1; size: NA; CDR3: CATSDPTRQGKLGYTF
V: TRBV5-8; size: NA; CDR3: CASNRVSSYEQYF
V: TRBV27; size: few; CDR3: CASSFYSGGPDEQFF
V: TRBV6-2/TRBV6-3; size: NA; CDR3: CASSRTLAGGRQFF
V: TRBV7-2; size: NA; CDR3: CASSFYSGSEQYF
V: TRBV2; size: NA; CDR3: CASRGQPTYGYTF
V: TRBV27; size: NA; CDR3: CASSSRRVYNEQFF
V: TRBV29-1; size: few; CDR3: CSVAGTSGQETQYF
V: TRBV14; size: NA; CDR3: CASSQVAPTLSYEQYF
V: TRBV5-6; size: NA; CDR3: CASSQRDRDTGELFF